The rows below give T cell receptor beta chains drawn from one sample of a study of CD8 T cells in Susac syndrome. TCRdb re-derived calls from the immunoSEQ multiplex PCR reads in MiXCR, one entry per CDR3 protein. The sample has some 200,000 distinct CDR3 sequences, about 94% seen once. Sequences were obtained from CD4+ T cells from PBMCs. The receptors were gathered from a human donor with Susac syndrome. Both conserved end residues are part of each CDR3. The D gene is left open where the match is weak. Size is omitted from some rows. Given values are once, few, many or a class for expanded clones.

NA	TRBD2	TRBV12-3/TRBV12-4	14	TRBJ2-1	CASRGGGGYNEQFF	TGTGCCAGCAGGGGCGGGGGGGGATACAATGAGCAGTTCTTC
NA	NA	TRBV7-2	14	TRBJ1-2	CASSLEAVNYGYTF	TGTGCCAGCAGCCTGGAGGCGGTTAACTATGGCTACACCTTC
NA	NA	TRBV7-9	15	TRBJ2-7	CASSSGGPYGYEQYF	TGTGCCAGCAGCTCCGGCGGGCCATACGGCTACGAGCAGTACTTC
NA	TRBD2	TRBV7-2	19	TRBJ2-3	CASSFRLAGGEGSTDTQYF	TGTGCCAGCAGCTTCCGACTAGCGGGGGGGGAGGGTAGCACAGATACGCAGTATTTT
once	NA	TRBV20-1	13	TRBJ2-2	CSATRGSTGELFF	TGCAGTGCTACCCGTGGGTCCACCGGGGAGCTGTTTTTT
NA	NA	TRBV29-1	12	TRBJ2-7	CSVVGGGYEQYF	TGCAGCGTTGTCGGGGGCGGCTACGAGCAGTACTTC
once	NA	TRBV30	13	TRBJ2-5	CAWKARGRETQYF	TGTGCCTGGAAGGCCCGGGGGCGAGAGACCCAGTACTTC
once	TRBD2	TRBV29-1	16	TRBJ2-7	CSVEGTSGGPSYEQYF	TGCAGCGTTGAAGGGACTAGCGGGGGCCCCTCCTACGAGCAGTACTTC
NA	NA	TRBV5-4	14	TRBJ2-3	CASSQDSGVDTQYF	TGTGCCAGCAGTCAGGACAGCGGGGTGGATACGCAGTATTTT
NA	TRBD2	TRBV14	15	TRBJ2-5	CASSPLTSGDETQYF	TGTGCCAGCAGCCCGTTAACTAGCGGGGACGAGACCCAGTACTTC
NA	TRBD1	TRBV30	14	TRBJ2-1	CAWKGDRGHNEQFF	TGTGCCTGGAAGGGGGACAGGGGGCACAATGAGCAGTTCTTC
once	NA	TRBV14	11	TRBJ1-4	CASSGEEKLFF	TGTGCCAGCAGCGGCGAAGAAAAACTGTTTTTT
once	TRBD2	TRBV12-3/TRBV12-4	14	TRBJ2-3	CASSGAGGTDTQYF	TGTGCCAGCAGTGGAGCGGGGGGCACAGATACGCAGTATTTT
NA	NA	TRBV20-1	12	TRBJ2-3	CSATEYPDTQYF	TGCAGTGCTACGGAGTATCCAGATACGCAGTATTTT
NA	NA	TRBV4-1	15	TRBJ1-3	CASSQARGAGNTIYF	TGCGCCAGCAGCCAAGCCCGCGGGGCTGGAAACACCATATATTTT
once	NA	TRBV6-2/TRBV6-3	12	TRBJ1-5	CASSNGPRAQHF	TGTGCCAGCAGTAACGGACCGAGAGCCCAGCATTTT
NA	TRBD1	TRBV20-1	15	TRBJ2-7	CSARDRDRVPYEQYF	TGCAGTGCTAGGGATCGGGACAGGGTGCCCTACGAGCAGTACTTC
NA	NA	TRBV6-1	16	TRBJ1-3	CASSPHGGQAGNTIYF	TGTGCCAGCAGCCCCCACGGGGGGCAGGCTGGAAACACCATATATTTT
NA	NA	TRBV30	10	TRBJ1-1	CAWKNTEAFF	TGTGCCTGGAAAAACACTGAAGCTTTCTTT
NA	NA	TRBV14	13	TRBJ2-5	CASSQNQGETQYF	TGTGCCAGCAGCCAAAACCAAGGAGAGACCCAGTACTTC
NA	TRBD1	TRBV5-6	17	TRBJ2-7	CASSLIRRQGVLREQYF	TGTGCCAGCAGCTTGATCAGGAGACAGGGGGTGCTTCGGGAGCAGTACTTC
NA	TRBD1	TRBV5-1	14	TRBJ1-2	CASSPGGQVYGYTF	TGCGCCAGCAGCCCCGGAGGACAGGTCTATGGCTACACCTTC
NA	TRBD1	TRBV4-3	16	TRBJ2-3	CASSHGGQGSTDTQYF	TGCGCCAGCAGCCACGGCGGACAGGGAAGCACAGATACGCAGTATTTT
NA	NA	TRBV25-1	13	TRBJ1-6	CASTPSGNSPLHF	TGTGCCAGCACTCCCTCCGGGAATTCACCCCTCCACTTT
NA	TRBD2	TRBV4-2	18	TRBJ2-1	CASSQFGGRTSGSREQFF	TGTGCCAGCAGCCAATTCGGAGGACGGACTAGCGGCTCCAGGGAGCAGTTCTTC
once	NA	TRBV2	12	TRBJ2-1	CASSQDYNEQFF	TGTGCCAGCAGTCAGGACTACAATGAGCAGTTCTTC
NA	NA	TRBV24-1	13	TRBJ2-3	CATSATRVDTQYF	TGTGCCACCAGTGCCACAAGGGTAGATACGCAGTATTTT
NA	TRBD1	TRBV27	15	TRBJ2-1	CASTPGQGFYNEQFF	TGTGCCAGCACGCCGGGACAGGGGTTCTACAATGAGCAGTTCTTC
NA	TRBD1	TRBV3-1	15	TRBJ2-2	CASKTGTGGNGELFF	TGTGCCAGCAAAACCGGGACAGGGGGGAACGGGGAGCTGTTTTTT